These T cell receptor beta chains were read from a single sample in a study of blood T cells in healthy people across ages. TCRdb re-called the 5' RACE reads through MiXCR, storing one row per CDR3 protein. This table has approximately 1.5 million distinct CDR3 sequences, about 32% appearing once. Sequenced material: blood. The source is a woman aged 30 to 39 in good health. Each CDR3 is given with its conserved first and last residue. D genes are given only for firm matches. Rows give clone size only sometimes, using once, few, many, or a class for an expanded clone.

d_gene	abundance	v_gene	j_gene	CDR3aa	CDR3nt
.	.	TRBV28	TRBJ2-5	CASLNPGLETQYF	TGTGCCAGCTTGAACCCGGGATTGGAGACCCAGTACTTC
.	few	TRBV9	TRBJ2-1	CASSVVERGVGEQFF	TGTGCCAGCAGCGTAGTCGAAAGGGGGGTGGGTGAGCAGTTCTTC
TRBD2	few	TRBV7-3	TRBJ2-3	CASSPLAGGADTQYF	TGTGCCAGCAGCCCACTAGCGGGGGGGGCAGATACGCAGTATTTT
TRBD2	.	TRBV20-1	TRBJ2-1	CSADLLIAGSHEQFF	TGCAGTGCTGACCTGTTGATAGCGGGGTCGCATGAGCAGTTCTTC
TRBD2	few	TRBV11-2	TRBJ2-3	CASSLEGGGGAATQYF	TGTGCCAGCAGCTTAGAGGGCGGCGGGGGGGCCGCTACGCAGTATTTT
TRBD1	few	TRBV30	TRBJ2-7	CAWSLTGGPLYGSYEQYF	TGTGCCTGGAGTCTGACAGGGGGCCCGTTATATGGATCCTACGAGCAGTACTTC
.	.	TRBV6-1	TRBJ2-7	CASSEAGHSYNEQYF	TGTGCCAGCAGTGAAGCGGGCCATTCCTACAATGAGCAGTACTTC
TRBD1	.	TRBV28	TRBJ2-7	CASGGTGERYEQYF	TGTGCCAGCGGGGGGACAGGGGAGAGGTACGAGCAGTACTTC
.	.	TRBV29-1	TRBJ1-1	CSSTRGMNTEAFF	TGCAGCTCCACAAGGGGAATGAACACTGAAGCTTTCTTT
TRBD1	few	TRBV20-1	TRBJ1-2	CSAKDRGYEGYTF	TGCAGTGCTAAGGACAGGGGGTATGAAGGCTACACCTTC
.	few	TRBV20-1	TRBJ1-1	CSARFRENTEAFF	TGCAGTGCTAGATTCAGGGAGAATACTGAAGCTTTCTTT
.	.	TRBV11-3	TRBJ2-7	CASVGLGGNEQYF	TGTGCCAGCGTTGGGTTGGGGGGCAACGAGCAGTACTTC
TRBD1	.	TRBV13	TRBJ1-2	CASSGKRQGYSYGYTF	TGTGCCAGCAGCGGGAAAAGACAGGGGTATAGCTATGGCTACACCTTC
.	few	TRBV9	TRBJ1-2	CASSVDANYGYTF	TGTGCCAGCAGCGTTGATGCTAACTATGGCTACACCTTC
.	few	TRBV7-8	TRBJ2-5	CASSVFQGIETGAQETQYF	TGTGCCAGCAGCGTTTTTCAGGGGATCGAAACGGGGGCCCAAGAGACCCAGTACTTC
.	few	TRBV29-1	TRBJ1-1	CSAVGFWTEAFF	TGCAGCGCCGTAGGGTTTTGGACTGAAGCTTTCTTT
TRBD2	few	TRBV25-1	TRBJ2-3	CASKAGVSTDTQYF	TGTGCCAGCAAGGCGGGAGTAAGCACAGATACGCAGTATTTT
.	few	TRBV11-2	TRBJ2-3	CASSLGVVRNTDTQYF	TGTGCCAGCAGCTTAGGGGTTGTCAGGAACACAGATACGCAGTATTTT
.	.	TRBV13	TRBJ1-2	CASHPAGSNYGYTF	TGTGCCAGCCACCCAGCAGGGTCCAACTATGGCTACACCTTC
TRBD1	.	TRBV6-1	TRBJ1-2	CASSEEGGQFLGDYGYTF	TGTGCCAGCAGTGAAGAAGGGGGACAGTTCTTAGGGGACTATGGCTACACCTTC
.	.	TRBV3-1	TRBJ1-2	CASSQESGANGYTF	TGTGCCAGCAGCCAAGAGTCAGGGGCGAATGGCTACACCTTC
.	.	TRBV24-1	TRBJ2-7	CATSGPLNEQYF	TGTGCCACCAGTGGCCCGTTAAACGAGCAGTACTTC
TRBD2	few	TRBV2	TRBJ2-3	CASRPTGLATDTQYF	TGTGCCAGCAGGCCGACGGGACTAGCCACAGATACGCAGTATTTT
TRBD1	.	TRBV6-1	TRBJ1-2	CASSVQTGGDGYTF	TGTGCCAGCAGTGTCCAGACAGGGGGTGATGGCTACACCTTC